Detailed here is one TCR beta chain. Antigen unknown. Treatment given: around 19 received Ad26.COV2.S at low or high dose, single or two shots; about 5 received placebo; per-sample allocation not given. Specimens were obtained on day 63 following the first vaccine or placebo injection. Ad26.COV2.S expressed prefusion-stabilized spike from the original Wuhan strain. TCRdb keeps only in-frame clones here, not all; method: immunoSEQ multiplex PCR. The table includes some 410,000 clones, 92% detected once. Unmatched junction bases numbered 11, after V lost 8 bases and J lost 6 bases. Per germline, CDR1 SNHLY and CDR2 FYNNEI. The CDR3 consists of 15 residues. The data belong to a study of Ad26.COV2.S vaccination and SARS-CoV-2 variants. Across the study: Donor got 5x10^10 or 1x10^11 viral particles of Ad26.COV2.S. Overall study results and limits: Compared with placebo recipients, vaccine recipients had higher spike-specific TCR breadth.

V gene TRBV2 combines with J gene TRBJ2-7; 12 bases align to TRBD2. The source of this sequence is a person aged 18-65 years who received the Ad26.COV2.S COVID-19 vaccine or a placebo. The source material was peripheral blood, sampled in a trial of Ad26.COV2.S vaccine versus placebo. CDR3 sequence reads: CASRTSGGPSSEQYF. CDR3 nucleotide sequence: TGTGCCAGCCGCACTAGCGGGGGGCCCTCGAGCGAGCAGTACTTC.